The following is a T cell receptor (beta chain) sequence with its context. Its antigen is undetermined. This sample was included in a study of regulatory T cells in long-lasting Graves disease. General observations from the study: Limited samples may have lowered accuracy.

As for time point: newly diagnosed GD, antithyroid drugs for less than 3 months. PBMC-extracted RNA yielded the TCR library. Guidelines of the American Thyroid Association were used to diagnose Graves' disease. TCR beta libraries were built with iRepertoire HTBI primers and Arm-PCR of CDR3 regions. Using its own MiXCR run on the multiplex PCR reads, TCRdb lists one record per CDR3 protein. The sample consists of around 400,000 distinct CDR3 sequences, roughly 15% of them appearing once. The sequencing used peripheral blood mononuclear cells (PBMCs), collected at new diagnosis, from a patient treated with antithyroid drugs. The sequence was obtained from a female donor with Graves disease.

The chain's CDR3 is CASSQEPGSYNEQFF. Written as DNA, the CDR3 is TGTGCCAGCAGCCAAGAGCCGGGATCCTACAATGAGCAGTTCTTC. This sequence joins TRBV14 and TRBJ2-1, with D maybe TRBD2 (5 bases). V shed 0 bases and J shed 1 base, with 7 bases lying between them. Germline V gene data show CDR1 as SGHDN and CDR2 as FVKESK. This CDR3 is built from 15 residues.